This TCR beta chain is drawn from a study of cytomegalovirus exposure and HLA in healthy donors. Points from the study as a whole: Specific recognition of CMV antigens was confirmed in vitro for three chains (all CMV-associated).

The donors, nominally healthy at sampling, likely had unrecorded immune exposures. Comment on this clone: Its specificity is not known.

The ends lost 2 bases at V and 2 bases at J; junction bases unmatched: 4. The CDR3 spans 14 residues. Germline loops: CDR1 GTSNPN, CDR2 SVGIG (reference sequence). With 60 Vbeta and 13 Jbeta primers, the PCR was carried out. TCRdb's table, derived via immunoSEQ multiplex PCR, lists solely in-frame clones and lacks some. The data show some 71,000 clones, roughly 64% seen once. The sample consisted of PBMCs. This rearrangement joins TRBV30 to TRBJ1-1; TRBD1 aligns across 8 bases. The sequence came from a man aged 35 to 55 in good health and CMV-seropositive. For the CDR3, the DNA is TGTGCCTGGAGTACTGGACAGGGAAACACTGAAGCTTTCTTT. It encodes CAWSTGQGNTEAFF. Together with reference TRBV30 and TRBJ1-1, the CDR3 gives the full variable domain: SQTIHQWPATLVQPVGSPLSLECTVEGTSNPNLYWYRQAAGRGLQLLFYSVGIGQISSEVPQNLSASRPQDRQFILSSKKLLLSDSGFYLCAWSTGQGNTEAFFGQGTRLTVV.